The T cell receptor beta chain under discussion was sequenced for a study of long-term antiretroviral therapy in people with HIV. Study observations and caveats: Repertoire composition at all time points was dominated by clones that had expanded before ART. Post-ART diversity increased but stayed below transplant donor controls.

This clone was detected once. Its cognate antigen is unknown. Donors each had at least one pre-ART PBMC sample and at least two post-ART ones. Every HIV-positive participant received treatment in the United States. immunoSEQ v3.0 was run at survey level. Using immunoSEQ multiplex PCR, the repertoire was profiled, and TCRdb retains in-frame clones only, with some absent. The table has some 35,000 clones, about 80% seen once; the top ten hold 7.9%. The sample was unsorted PBMCs, taken 0.4 years before starting antiretroviral therapy. The source is a man aged 18 to 30 with HIV.

The DNA of the CDR3 is TGCGCCAGCAGCTTGGATGGGGGCGAAGATACGCAGTATTTT. It specifies CASSLDGGEDTQYF. This chain joins TRBV5-1 and TRBJ2-3; D perhaps matches TRBD1 (6 bases). The CDR3 is 14 residues long. The V end lost 0 bases, the J end lost 5 bases, and 10 bases lay between the germline ends. Germline V gene lookup returns CDR1 SGHRS and CDR2 YFSETQ.